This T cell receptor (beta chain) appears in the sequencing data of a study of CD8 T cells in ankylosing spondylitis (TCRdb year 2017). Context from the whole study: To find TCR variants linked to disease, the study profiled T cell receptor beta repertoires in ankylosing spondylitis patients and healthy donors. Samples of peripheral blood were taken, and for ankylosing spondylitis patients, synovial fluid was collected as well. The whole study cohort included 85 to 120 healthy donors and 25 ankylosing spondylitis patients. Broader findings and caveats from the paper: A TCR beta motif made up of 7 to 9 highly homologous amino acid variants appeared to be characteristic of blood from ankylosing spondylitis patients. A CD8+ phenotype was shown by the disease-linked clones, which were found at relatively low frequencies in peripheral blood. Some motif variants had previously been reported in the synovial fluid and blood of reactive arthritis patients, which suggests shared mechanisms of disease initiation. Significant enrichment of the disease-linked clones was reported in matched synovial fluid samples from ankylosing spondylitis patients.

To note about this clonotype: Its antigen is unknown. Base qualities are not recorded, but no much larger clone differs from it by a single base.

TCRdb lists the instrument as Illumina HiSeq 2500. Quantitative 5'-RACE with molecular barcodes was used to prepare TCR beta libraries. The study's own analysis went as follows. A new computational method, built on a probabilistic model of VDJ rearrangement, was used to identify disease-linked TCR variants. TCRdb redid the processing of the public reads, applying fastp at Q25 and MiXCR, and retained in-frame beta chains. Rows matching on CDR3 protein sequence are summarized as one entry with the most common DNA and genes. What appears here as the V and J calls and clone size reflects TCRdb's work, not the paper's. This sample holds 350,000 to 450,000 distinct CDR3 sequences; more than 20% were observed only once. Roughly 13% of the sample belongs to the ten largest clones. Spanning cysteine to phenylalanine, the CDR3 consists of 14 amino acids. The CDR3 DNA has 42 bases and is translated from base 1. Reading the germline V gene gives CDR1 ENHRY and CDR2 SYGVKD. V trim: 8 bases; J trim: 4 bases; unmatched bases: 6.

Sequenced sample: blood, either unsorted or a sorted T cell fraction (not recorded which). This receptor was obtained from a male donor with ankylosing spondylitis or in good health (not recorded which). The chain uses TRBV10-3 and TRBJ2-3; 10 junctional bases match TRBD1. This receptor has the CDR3 CAIRDRGGPDTQYF. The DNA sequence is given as TGTGCCATCCGGGACAGGGGAGGCCCAGATACGCAGTATTTT.